The next 10 T cell receptor beta chains were all read from a single sample in a study of regulatory T cells in long-lasting Graves disease. CDR3 regions were amplified by Arm-PCR using iRepertoire HTBI primers to build TCR beta libraries. From the multiplex PCR reads, TCRdb called clonotypes with MiXCR, one entry per CDR3 protein. The sample shows about 530,000 distinct CDR3 sequences, more than 15% of them seen only once. Documented time point: newly diagnosed GD, antithyroid drugs for less than 3 months. RNA extracted from PBMCs served as the sequencing template. Separately, the same data were catalogued under a study of T cells in Graves' hyperthyroidism and ophthalmopathy.

The input for sequencing was peripheral blood mononuclear cells (PBMCs), taken at new diagnosis, from a patient treated with antithyroid drugs. The receptors shown here come from a woman aged 40-60 years with Graves disease.

This chain uses TRBV7-8 with TRBJ2-1; 10 nucleotides line up with TRBD2. The V gene end was trimmed by 1 base and the J gene end by 6 bases; junction bases not matched to a gene: 12. Germline CDR1 is SGHVS and CDR2 is FQNEAQ. The CDR3 loop spans 18 amino acids. The CDR3 loop is CASSLVRSLAGDPNEQFF. In DNA form, the CDR3 reads TGTGCCAGCAGCTTAGTCCGTTCTCTAGCGGGGGATCCCAATGAGCAGTTCTTC.

In the case of this clonotype: A much more abundant neighbour one base away suggests this may be a read error. The chain has TRBV13 and TRBJ2-7; tentatively, D is TRBD1 (6 bases). Trimming pared 5 bases from V and 1 base from J, leaving 12 bases between. Germline loops: CDR1 PRHDT, CDR2 FYEKMQ (reference sequence). The CDR3 is 14 amino acids. The CDR3 is CASSAQGASYEQYF. The CDR3 bases are TGTGCCAGCAGCGCACAGGGAGCATCCTACGAGCAGTACTTC.

In its sample, this clonotype was seen many times. The J gene is TRBJ2-5, the V gene TRBV20-1; D may be TRBD1 (5 bases). The CDR3 is made up of 14 amino acids. Germline V gene sequence: CDR1 DFQATT, CDR2 SNEGSKA (reference sequence). Deletions cut 5 bases from V and 5 bases from J, with 18 bases between. The CDR3 here is CSAASLGLGETQYF. CDR3 sequence (DNA): TGCAGTGCTGCTAGTTTGGGGCTCGGGGAGACCCAGTACTTC.

V gene TRBV2 combines with J gene TRBJ2-2, with 9 bases fitting TRBD1. V dropped 7 bases and J dropped 5; count of bases not matched to a gene: 5. Germline V gene data show CDR1 as SNHLY and CDR2 as FYNNEI. This CDR3 comprises 14 residues. The CDR3 nucleotides read TGTGCCAGCAAGGGGACAGGGCCGACCGGGGAGCTGTTTTTT. It yields the protein CASKGTGPTGELFF.

In its sample, this clonotype was seen many times. The chain employs TRBV6-1 and TRBJ2-7; D ambiguous. Germline lookup yields CDR1 MNHNS and CDR2 SASEGT. The CDR3 is 12 amino acids. V dropped 6 bases and J dropped 5 bases, with 11 bases sitting between them. The DNA for the CDR3 is TGTGCCAGCAGCCCCGAAGTGGACGAGCAGTACTTC. As protein: CASSPEVDEQYF.

This clonotype appeared a few times. The V and J genes are TRBV7-9 and TRBJ2-1; the match to TRBD2 covers 9 bases. The CDR3 covers 16 residues. Unmatched junction bases numbered 10, after V lost 6 bases and J lost 4 bases. Germline V gene sequence: CDR1 SEHNR, CDR2 FQNEAQ (reference sequence). The CDR3 DNA sequence: TGTGCCAGCAGGACTGGTCGTAGCGGGGGATACAATGAGCAGTTCTTC. Translating it yields CASRTGRSGGYNEQFF.

This clonotype was seen at least ten times. V gene TRBV5-1 combines with J gene TRBJ1-1; D is unclear. The V end lost 4 bases, the J end lost 1 base, and 14 bases lay between the germline ends. Germline-derived CDR1 and CDR2 are SGHRS and YFSETQ. This CDR3 comprises 15 residues. CDR3 sequence: CASSPPAPENTEAFF. The CDR3 nucleotides read TGCGCCAGCAGCCCCCCGGCACCTGAGAACACTGAAGCTTTCTTT.

This clonotype appeared many times. This chain joins TRBV20-1 and TRBJ1-2, with 8 bases matching TRBD1. CDR1 and CDR2 from the germline V gene are DFQATT and SNEGSKA (reference sequence). The CDR3 spans 12 residues. V shed 6 bases and J 8 bases; nucleotides not matched to a gene: 8. In DNA, the CDR3 is TGCAGTGCCAGAAGACAGGGGATGGGCTACACCTTC. It codes for CSARRQGMGYTF.

As regards this clonotype: This may come from a read error, since a much larger clone is one base off. This chain uses TRBV2 with TRBJ1-6; D unresolved. CDR3 length: 15 amino acids. V lost 2 bases and J 5 bases, leaving 10 bases between the germline ends. Germline CDR1 and CDR2: SNHLY and FYNNEI. The CDR3: CASSEQDPHNSPLHF. The DNA for the CDR3 is TGTGCCAGCAGTGAACAGGACCCCCATAATTCACCCCTCCACTTT.

This clonotype came up many times. The rearrangement joins TRBV2 to TRBJ1-2, with a possible D match to TRBD1 (5 bases). The CDR3 consists of 15 residues. The V and J ends lost 2 bases and 0 bases respectively, with 10 bases between them. CDR1 is SNHLY, CDR2 FYNNEI, per germline. The CDR3 sequence is CASSESRAANYGYTF. For the CDR3, the DNA is TGTGCCAGCAGTGAATCCAGGGCAGCTAACTATGGCTACACCTTC.